This passage covers 32 T cell receptor beta chains from one sample sequenced in a study of early T cells in non-severe SARS-CoV-2 infection. One entry per CDR3 protein, called by TCRdb with MiXCR from the 5' RACE reads. This table holds around 47,000 distinct CDR3 sequences, 9.5% to 12% found once. Sequenced material: whole blood. The source of these receptors is an adult who was a healthcare worker with PCR-confirmed SARS-CoV-2 infection or an uninfected control (not recorded which).

This chain links TRBV29-1 with TRBJ1-2; D is ambiguous. The CDR3 has 13 residues. Germline loops: CDR1 SQVTM, CDR2 ANQGSEA. Trimming took 6 bases from V and 4 from J, leaving 15 bases between them. The CDR3 nucleotides are TGCAGCGTCCGCAGCGGCCAGTTCTATGGCTACACCTTC. Translated, it gives CSVRSGQFYGYTF. Full variable domain (outside the CDR3, taken from reference TRBV29-1 and TRBJ1-2): SAVISQKPSRDICQRGTSLTIQCQVDSQVTMMFWYRQQPGQSLTLIATANQGSEATYESGFVIDKFPISRPNLTFSTLTVSNMSPEDSSIYLCSVRSGQFYGYTFGSGTRLTVV.

V and J are TRBV2 and TRBJ1-1; no reliable D call. Trimming took 4 bases from V and 1 from J, leaving 10 bases between them. This CDR3 contains 14 residues. Germline V gives CDR1 SNHLY, CDR2 FYNNEI. CDR3 in DNA: TGTGCCAGCAGTGGACGGGGAGGGAACACTGAAGCTTTCTTT. Protein: CASSGRGGNTEAFF.

This clonotype was picked up a small number of times. J is TRBJ1-4 and V is TRBV12-3 or TRBV12-4, with D unclear. V lost 6 bases and J lost 5, with 7 bases in between. This CDR3 contains 12 residues. The CDR3 sequence: CASRPGNEKLFF. The CDR3 DNA reads as TGTGCCAGCAGGCCGGGGAATGAAAAACTGTTTTTT.

This sequence joins TRBV6-1 and TRBJ1-5; D gene unclear. Trimming stripped 7 bases from V and 3 bases from J, with 10 bases between. The CDR3 is 13 amino acids. The germline V gene has CDR1 MNHNS and CDR2 SASEGT. This CDR3 reads CASTGTANQPQHF. The CDR3 coding sequence is TGTGCCAGCACGGGCACCGCCAATCAGCCCCAGCATTTT.

This clonotype has just a few counts. The rearrangement links TRBV4-3 to TRBJ1-5; 7 bases match TRBD1. Per the germline V gene, CDR1 is LGHNA and CDR2 is YSLEER. After removal of 0 bases from V and 3 bases from J, the junction contained 5 bases not matched to a gene. The CDR3 length is 16 residues. The CDR3 DNA reads as TGCGCCAGCAGCCAAGACGCCGGGACAGACAATCAGCCCCAGCATTTT. It is translated as CASSQDAGTDNQPQHF.

This clonotype was observed a few times. The J gene is TRBJ2-2, the V gene TRBV20-1, with 11 bases matching TRBD2. The CDR3 contains 20 residues. Looked up from germline, CDR1 is DFQATT and CDR2 is SNEGSKA (reference sequence). Unmatched junction bases numbered 14, after V lost 0 bases and J lost 2 bases. The CDR3 nucleotides read TGCAGTGCTAGAGATACCCTGGCTAGCGGGGGGTCACCTAACACCGGGGAGCTGTTTTTT. Its protein is CSARDTLASGGSPNTGELFF.

This clonotype was observed at least ten times. In DNA, the CDR3 is TGTGCCAGCAGTTACTTTGGCAGGGGGCGCACTGAAGCTTTCTTT. Amino acids: CASSYFGRGRTEAFF. The chain uses TRBV6-2 or TRBV6-3 and TRBJ1-1; 8 nucleotides line up with TRBD1. The length of the CDR3 is 15 residues. Germline loops: CDR1 MNHEY, CDR2 SVGEGT. With V trimmed by 1 base and J by 4 bases, 5 bases remained unmatched.

CDR3 sequence: CASSSLAGGPTDTQYF. DNA for the CDR3: TGTGCCAGCAGCTCCCTAGCGGGAGGGCCCACAGATACGCAGTATTTT. The chain is built from TRBV7-6 and TRBJ2-3; 12 nucleotides agree with TRBD2. Germline-derived CDR1 and CDR2 are SGHVS and FNYEAQ. V was clipped by 4 bases and J by 2 bases; unmatched bases: 4. The CDR3 spans 16 residues.

There are many counts of this clonotype. This chain links TRBV6-4 with TRBJ2-1, with a tentative D call TRBD2 (5 bases). Trimming removed 2 bases from V and 8 bases from J, with 10 bases in between. The CDR3 is made up of 13 amino acids. Germline V gives CDR1 MRHNA, CDR2 SNTAGT. CDR3 region: CASSDAGGYEQFF. The CDR3 coding sequence is TGTGCCAGCAGTGACGCCGGCGGGTATGAGCAGTTCTTC.

The chain couples TRBV28 to TRBJ1-6, with 9 bases matching TRBD1. This CDR3 region has 14 residues. From germline, CDR1 is MDHEN and CDR2 SYDVKM. Trimming at V came to 4 bases and at J to 8 bases, leaving 3 bases not matched to a gene. The CDR3 DNA reads TGTGCCAGCAGTTCCGGGACAGGGCATTCACCCCTCCACTTT. Its protein is CASSSGTGHSPLHF.

This clonotype was picked up many times. J is TRBJ1-2 and V is TRBV29-1, with D perhaps matching TRBD1 (5 bases). Looked up from germline, CDR1 is SQVTM and CDR2 is ANQGSEA. Trimming took 5 bases from V and 2 from J, leaving 15 bases between them. This CDR3 region has 14 residues. CDR3 in DNA: TGCAGCGTTTTGGGAGGGGATGAGAACTATGGCTACACCTTC. It encodes CSVLGGDENYGYTF. Full variable domain (rest looked up from reference TRBV29-1 and TRBJ1-2): SAVISQKPSRDICQRGTSLTIQCQVDSQVTMMFWYRQQPGQSLTLIATANQGSEATYESGFVIDKFPISRPNLTFSTLTVSNMSPEDSSIYLCSVLGGDENYGYTFGSGTRLTVV.

Points on this clonotype: A much larger clone sits a single nucleotide away, making a read error possible. The chain combines TRBV4-3 with TRBJ2-2; D gene ambiguous. Germline assignment: CDR1 LGHNA and CDR2 YSLEER. CDR3 length: 17 amino acids. Trimming left V 0 bases short and J 1 base short, with 12 bases between. CDR3 region: CASSQDLIGKNTGELFF. The CDR3, as DNA: TGCGCCAGCAGCCAAGATTTAATTGGTAAGAACACCGGGGAGCTGTTTTTT.

This sequence joins TRBV7-9 and TRBJ1-3, with D uncertain. CDR1 and CDR2 from the germline V gene are SEHNR and FQNEAQ (reference sequence). The germline V and J ends were trimmed by 3 bases and 0 bases, with 12 bases remaining between them. There are 16 residues in the CDR3. CDR3 amino acids: CASSFISGDSGNTIYF. DNA for the CDR3: TGTGCCAGCAGCTTCATCTCCGGGGACTCTGGAAACACCATATATTTT.

Note on this clonotype: This could be a read error, since a much larger clone is one nucleotide away. The V and J genes are TRBV21-1 and TRBJ2-3; the table gives TRBD2 as D, unverified against the DNA. TRBV21-1 is shown as a pseudogene. CDR3 length equals 16 residues. The CDR3 sequence: CASSKRTGESTDTHYF. The CDR3 DNA reads as TGTGCCAGCAGCAAACGGACGGGAGAAAGCACAGATACGCACTATTTT.

Concerning this clonotype itself: A junction boundary mismatches the germline segment, possibly from a read error. The chain links TRBV12-3 or TRBV12-4 to TRBJ1-1, with unresolved D. The CDR3 sequence is 11 residues long. For the CDR3, the DNA is TGTGCCAGCAGCTTAGACGCTGAAGCTTTCTTT. Protein: CASSLDAEAFF.

This clonotype occurred many times. The V call is TRBV30, the J call TRBJ2-1; the match to TRBD2 covers 9 bases. Germline V lookup: CDR1 GTSNPN, CDR2 SVGIG (reference sequence). This CDR3 is 14 amino acids long. V lost 4 bases and J lost 6; bases outside the gene matches: 7. The DNA for the CDR3 is TGTGCCTGGATTGCGGGAGGGAATTCCAATGAGCAGTTCTTC. Residues: CAWIAGGNSNEQFF.

In its sample, this clonotype was seen many times. The rearrangement joins TRBV12-3 or TRBV12-4 to TRBJ2-1; D may be TRBD2 (5 bases). The CDR3 is made up of 14 amino acids. Trimming took 7 bases from V and 7 from J, leaving 17 bases between them. CDR3 nucleotides: TGTGCCAGCAAGGATGCCTCAAGACTAAATGAGCAGTTCTTC. Translation gives CASKDASRLNEQFF.

This clonotype was picked up a small number of times. This chain uses TRBV20-1 with TRBJ1-2; 8 bases line up with TRBD1. Trimming removed 0 bases from V and 8 bases from J; junction bases left unmatched: 8. Germline loops: CDR1 DFQATT, CDR2 SNEGSKA (reference sequence). This CDR3 has 14 residues. The CDR3 coding sequence is TGCAGTGCTAGAGATCAGGGGGCTGTCGCGGGCTACACCTTC. This sequence encodes CSARDQGAVAGYTF.

This clonotype was picked up a small number of times. The chain joins TRBV9 to TRBJ2-7; TRBD1 or TRBD2 may be the D gene (5 bases each). V dropped 5 bases and J dropped 1 base, with 16 bases sitting between them. This CDR3 contains 15 residues. Per the germline V gene, CDR1 is SGDLS and CDR2 is YYNGEE. CDR3 region: CASSGGDGVSYEQYF. CDR3 in DNA: TGTGCCAGCAGTGGGGGAGACGGGGTGTCCTACGAGCAGTACTTC.

This clonotype showed up just a few times. This chain connects TRBV5-5 to TRBJ1-1; D uncertain. Trimming pared 0 bases from V and 1 base from J, leaving 4 bases between. CDR3 length: 13 residues. The germline V gene encodes CDR1 SGHKS and CDR2 YYEKEE (reference sequence). CDR3 sequence reads: CASSLDQNTEAFF. Here the CDR3 DNA reads TGTGCCAGCAGCTTGGACCAGAACACTGAAGCTTTCTTT.

This chain connects TRBV27 to TRBJ2-5, with 12 bases lining up with TRBD2. The germline CDR1 and CDR2 sequences are MNHEY and SMNVEV (reference sequence). J lost 5 bases, V lost 8 bases, and 9 bases had no gene match. This CDR3 is 15 amino acids long. In DNA form, the CDR3 reads TGTGCCAGCCGGAACTCCGGGACTAGCGGGGAGACCCAGTACTTC. Translating gives CASRNSGTSGETQYF.

This sequence joins TRBV28 and TRBJ1-1, with 7 bases fitting TRBD1. V gave up 6 bases and J gave up 3 bases; unmatched junction bases: 7. Per germline, CDR1 MDHEN and CDR2 SYDVKM. The CDR3 has 14 amino acids. As DNA, the CDR3 is TGTGCCAGCAGCCCGACAGGGTTAGACACTGAAGCTTTCTTT. It yields the protein CASSPTGLDTEAFF. The full variable domain, in which reference TRBV28 and TRBJ1-1 provide the parts outside the CDR3, is DVKVTQSSRYLVKRTGEKVFLECVQDMDHENMFWYRQDPGLGLRLIYFSYDVKMKEKGDIPEGYSVSREKKERFSLILESASTNQTSMYLCASSPTGLDTEAFFGQGTRLTVV.

This clonotype occurred many times. The V and J genes are TRBV9 and TRBJ1-2, with a tentative D call TRBD1 (5 bases). CDR1 is SGDLS, CDR2 YYNGEE, per germline. The CDR3 sequence is 13 residues long. V dropped 2 bases and J dropped 8 bases, with 13 bases sitting between them. The CDR3 protein is CASSVWQGNGYTF. In DNA form, the CDR3 reads TGTGCCAGCAGCGTTTGGCAGGGAAACGGCTACACCTTC.

This clonotype has a count of ten or more. This chain uses TRBV3-1 with TRBJ1-1; D remains unclear. Trimming pared 0 bases from V and 1 base from J, leaving 6 bases between. CDR3 length equals 14 residues. CDR1 and CDR2 from the germline V gene are LGHDT and YNNKEL (reference sequence). CDR3 DNA sequence: TGTGCCAGCAGCCAAGAGGTGTCGAACACTGAAGCTTTCTTT. Translating gives CASSQEVSNTEAFF.

This clonotype has ten or more counts. CDR3 sequence (DNA): TGTGCCAGCGGGGATTACAATCAGCCCCAGCATTTT. This sequence encodes CASGDYNQPQHF. The chain carries TRBV6-2 or TRBV6-3 and TRBJ1-5; D gene unclear. This CDR3 has 12 amino acids. From germline, CDR1 is MNHEY and CDR2 SVGEGT. V gave up 8 bases and J gave up 3 bases, with 8 bases separating them.

This clonotype was detected only a few times. This chain links TRBV7-2 with TRBJ2-7; D not resolved. Germline assignment: CDR1 SGHTA and CDR2 FQGNSA. This CDR3 has 15 residues. Trimming took 5 bases from V and 3 from J, leaving 17 bases between them. The CDR3 sequence: CASSHSALRRYEQYF. For the CDR3, the DNA is TGTGCCAGCAGCCACAGTGCCCTGAGACGCTACGAGCAGTACTTC.

The chain combines TRBV28 with TRBJ1-1; the D gene is possibly TRBD1 (5 bases). This CDR3 has 12 residues. Trimming left V 8 bases short and J 2 bases short, with 9 bases between. From germline, CDR1 is MDHEN and CDR2 SYDVKM. The CDR3 DNA is TGTGCCAGCCACCAGGGAAACACTGAAGCTTTCTTT. Translated: CASHQGNTEAFF.

Concerning this clonotype itself: This clone may be a read error of a much larger clone one base away. CDR3 region: CSAYGTGGTKAFF. Here the CDR3 DNA reads TGCAGTGCTTACGGGACAGGGGGAACTAAAGCTTTCTTT. This sequence joins TRBV20-1 and TRBJ1-1, with 11 positions matching TRBD1. The CDR3 sequence is 13 residues long. Germline V gene lookup returns CDR1 DFQATT and CDR2 SNEGSKA (reference sequence). The V segment lost 5 bases and the J segment 9 bases; nucleotides outside the gene matches: 8.

Ten or more counts support this clonotype. V usage is TRBV14 and J usage is TRBJ2-3; unclear D gene. The CDR3 has 12 amino acids. Per germline, CDR1 SGHDN and CDR2 FVKESK. V lost 5 bases and J 5 bases, leaving 8 bases between the germline ends. The CDR3: CASSSTGDTQYF. CDR3 nucleotides: TGTGCCAGCAGCTCCACCGGAGATACGCAGTATTTT.

The V call is TRBV20-1, the J call TRBJ2-5; 13 bases are a match to TRBD2. Trimming at V came to 6 bases and at J to 5 bases, leaving 6 bases not matched to a gene. This CDR3 has 14 amino acids. Per germline, CDR1 DFQATT and CDR2 SNEGSKA (reference sequence). CDR3 loop: CSARGTSGIETQYF. The CDR3, as DNA: TGCAGTGCCAGGGGGACTAGCGGGATTGAGACCCAGTACTTC.

The chain couples TRBV28 to TRBJ2-1, with D hard to call. From germline, CDR1 is MDHEN and CDR2 SYDVKM. This CDR3 comprises 11 residues. V lost 6 bases to trimming and J lost 9 bases, with 9 bases between them. CDR3: CASRLFGEQFF. DNA of the CDR3: TGTGCCAGCAGACTTTTTGGTGAGCAGTTCTTC.

This clonotype was picked up many times. The genes are TRBV5-1 and TRBJ2-5; a weak D match, TRBD2 (6 bases). Trimming removed 0 bases from V and 5 bases from J, with 20 bases in between. From germline, CDR1 is SGHRS and CDR2 YFSETQ. This CDR3 contains 17 residues. The CDR3 coding sequence is TGCGCCAGCAGCTTGGGGGTCCGGGATTCCAGCGGGGAGACCCAGTACTTC. It specifies CASSLGVRDSSGETQYF. Full variable domain (rest looked up from reference TRBV5-1 and TRBJ2-5): KAGVTQTPRYLIKTRGQQVTLSCSPISGHRSVSWYQQTPGQGLQFLFEYFSETQRNKGNFPGRFSGRQFSNSRSEMNVSTLELGDSALYLCASSLGVRDSSGETQYFGPGTRLLVL.